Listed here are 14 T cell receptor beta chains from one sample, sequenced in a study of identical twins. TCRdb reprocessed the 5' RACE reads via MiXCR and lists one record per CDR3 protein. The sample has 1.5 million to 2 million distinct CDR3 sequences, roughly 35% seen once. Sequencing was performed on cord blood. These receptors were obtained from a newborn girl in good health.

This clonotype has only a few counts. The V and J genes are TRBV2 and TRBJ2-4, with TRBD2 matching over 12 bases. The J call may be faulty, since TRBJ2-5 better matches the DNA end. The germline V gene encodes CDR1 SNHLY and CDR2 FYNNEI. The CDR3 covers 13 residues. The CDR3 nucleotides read TGTGCCAGTGCCGGGACTAGCGGGGAGACCCAGTACTTC. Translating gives CASAGTSGETQYF.

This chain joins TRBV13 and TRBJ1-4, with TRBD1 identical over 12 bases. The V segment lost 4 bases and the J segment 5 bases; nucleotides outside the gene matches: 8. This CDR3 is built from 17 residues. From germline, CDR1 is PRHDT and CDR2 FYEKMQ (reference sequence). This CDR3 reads CASSSSGQGAENEKLFF. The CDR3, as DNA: TGTGCCAGCAGCTCCTCGGGACAGGGGGCCGAAAATGAAAAACTGTTTTTT.

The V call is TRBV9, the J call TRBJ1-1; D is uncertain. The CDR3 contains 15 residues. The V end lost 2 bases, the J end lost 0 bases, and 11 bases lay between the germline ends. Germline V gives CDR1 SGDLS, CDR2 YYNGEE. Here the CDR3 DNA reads TGTGCCAGCAGCGTCGGCAGGAGAGTGAACACTGAAGCTTTCTTT. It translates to CASSVGRRVNTEAFF. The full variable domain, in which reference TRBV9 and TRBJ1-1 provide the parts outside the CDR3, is DSGVTQTPKHLITATGQRVTLRCSPRSGDLSVYWYQQSLDQGLQFLIQYYNGEERAKGNILERFSAQQFPDLHSELNLSSLELGDSALYFCASSVGRRVNTEAFFGQGTRLTVV.

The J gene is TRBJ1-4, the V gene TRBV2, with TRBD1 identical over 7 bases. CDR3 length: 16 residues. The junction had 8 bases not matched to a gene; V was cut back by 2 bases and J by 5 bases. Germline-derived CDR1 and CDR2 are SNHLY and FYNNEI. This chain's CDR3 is CASSEFGGQRNEKLFF. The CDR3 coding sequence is TGTGCCAGCAGTGAATTTGGGGGACAGAGAAATGAAAAACTGTTTTTT.

In DNA, the CDR3 is TGCAGCGTTGTTGGGCCCCTCGGCGGGTACTACGAGCAGTTCTTC. It is translated as CSVVGPLGGYYEQFF. V gene TRBV29-1 combines with J gene TRBJ2-1, with D perhaps matching TRBD2 (5 bases). Trimming removed 4 bases at V and 10 bases at J, with 23 bases between. CDR3 length: 15 amino acids. Germline V lookup: CDR1 SQVTM, CDR2 ANQGSEA.

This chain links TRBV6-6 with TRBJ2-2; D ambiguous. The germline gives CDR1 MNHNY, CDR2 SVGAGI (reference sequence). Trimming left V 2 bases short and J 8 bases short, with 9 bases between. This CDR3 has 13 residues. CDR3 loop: CASSYGPPGELFF. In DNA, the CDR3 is TGTGCCAGCAGTTACGGCCCCCCAGGGGAGCTGTTTTTT.

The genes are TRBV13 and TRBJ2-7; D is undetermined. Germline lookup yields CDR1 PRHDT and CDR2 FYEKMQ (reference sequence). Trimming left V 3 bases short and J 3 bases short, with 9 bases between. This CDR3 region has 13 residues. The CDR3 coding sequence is TGTGCCAGCAGCTTTGAATCAAACTACGAGCAGTACTTC. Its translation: CASSFESNYEQYF.

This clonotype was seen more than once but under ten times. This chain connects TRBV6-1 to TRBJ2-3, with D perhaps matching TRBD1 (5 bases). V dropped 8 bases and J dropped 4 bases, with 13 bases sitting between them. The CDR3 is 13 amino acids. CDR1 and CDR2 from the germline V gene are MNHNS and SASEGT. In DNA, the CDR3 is TGTGCCAGCTGCAAGGGGATCGCAGATACGCAGTATTTT. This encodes CASCKGIADTQYF.

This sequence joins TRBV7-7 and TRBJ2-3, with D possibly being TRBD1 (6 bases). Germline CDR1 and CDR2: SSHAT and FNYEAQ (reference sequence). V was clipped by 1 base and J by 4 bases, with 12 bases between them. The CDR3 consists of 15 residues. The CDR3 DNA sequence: TGTGCCAGCAGCTTAGAGGCCAGGGGAGCAGATACGCAGTATTTT. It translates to CASSLEARGADTQYF.

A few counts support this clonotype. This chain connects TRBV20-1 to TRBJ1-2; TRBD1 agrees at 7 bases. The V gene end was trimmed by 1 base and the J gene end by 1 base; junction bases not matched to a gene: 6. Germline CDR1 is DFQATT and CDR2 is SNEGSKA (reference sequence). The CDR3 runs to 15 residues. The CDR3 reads CSARGRDSVNYGYTF. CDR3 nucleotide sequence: TGCAGTGCTAGAGGCCGGGACAGTGTTAACTATGGCTACACCTTC.

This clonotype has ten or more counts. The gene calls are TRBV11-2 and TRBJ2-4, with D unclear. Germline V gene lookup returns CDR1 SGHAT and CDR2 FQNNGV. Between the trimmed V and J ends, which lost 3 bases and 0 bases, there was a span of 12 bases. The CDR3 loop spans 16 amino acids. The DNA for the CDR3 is TGTGCCAGCAGCTTCCTGTACAGTCTAGCCAAAAACATTCAGTACTTC. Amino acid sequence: CASSFLYSLAKNIQYF.

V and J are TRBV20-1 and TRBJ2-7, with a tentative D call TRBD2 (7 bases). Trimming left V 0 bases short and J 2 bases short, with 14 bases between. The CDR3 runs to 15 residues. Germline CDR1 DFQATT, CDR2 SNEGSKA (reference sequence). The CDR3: CSARERGGGPYEQYF. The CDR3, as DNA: TGCAGTGCTAGAGAGAGGGGGGGAGGCCCCTACGAGCAGTACTTC.

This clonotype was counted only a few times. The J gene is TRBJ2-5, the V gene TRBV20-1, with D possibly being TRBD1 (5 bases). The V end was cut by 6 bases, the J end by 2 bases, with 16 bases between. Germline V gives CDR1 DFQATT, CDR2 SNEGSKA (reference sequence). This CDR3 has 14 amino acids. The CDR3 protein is CSALEGDPQETQYF. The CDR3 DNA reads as TGCAGTGCACTCGAAGGGGATCCACAAGAGACCCAGTACTTC.

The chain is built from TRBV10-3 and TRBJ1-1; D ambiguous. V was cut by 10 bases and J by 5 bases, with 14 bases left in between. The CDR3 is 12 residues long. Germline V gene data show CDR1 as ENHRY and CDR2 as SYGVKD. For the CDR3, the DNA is TGTGCCACCTGGGATGTAGGAACTGAAGCTTTCTTT. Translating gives CATWDVGTEAFF.